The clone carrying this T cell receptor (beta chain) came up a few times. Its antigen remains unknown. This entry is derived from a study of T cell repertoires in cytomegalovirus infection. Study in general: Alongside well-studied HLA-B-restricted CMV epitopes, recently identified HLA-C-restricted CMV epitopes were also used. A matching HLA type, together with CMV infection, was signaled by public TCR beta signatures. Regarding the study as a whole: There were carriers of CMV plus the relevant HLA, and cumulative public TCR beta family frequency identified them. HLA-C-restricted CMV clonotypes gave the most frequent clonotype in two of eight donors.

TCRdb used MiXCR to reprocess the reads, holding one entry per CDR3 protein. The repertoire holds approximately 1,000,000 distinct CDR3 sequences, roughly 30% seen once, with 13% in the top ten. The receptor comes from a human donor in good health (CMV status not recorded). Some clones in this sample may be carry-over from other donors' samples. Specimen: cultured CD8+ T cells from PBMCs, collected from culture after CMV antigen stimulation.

CDR3 in DNA: TGCAGCGTTGACAGACTAGCGGGGGCGTATTCCCGCTGGGATGAGCAGTTCTTC. Translated, it gives CSVDRLAGAYSRWDEQFF. The rearrangement links TRBV29-1 to TRBJ2-1; 12 nucleotides match TRBD2. V trimming: 3 bases; J trimming: 8 bases; junction bases outside the gene matches: 17. CDR3 length: 18 residues. CDR1 is SQVTM and CDR2 is ANQGSEA in the germline V gene.